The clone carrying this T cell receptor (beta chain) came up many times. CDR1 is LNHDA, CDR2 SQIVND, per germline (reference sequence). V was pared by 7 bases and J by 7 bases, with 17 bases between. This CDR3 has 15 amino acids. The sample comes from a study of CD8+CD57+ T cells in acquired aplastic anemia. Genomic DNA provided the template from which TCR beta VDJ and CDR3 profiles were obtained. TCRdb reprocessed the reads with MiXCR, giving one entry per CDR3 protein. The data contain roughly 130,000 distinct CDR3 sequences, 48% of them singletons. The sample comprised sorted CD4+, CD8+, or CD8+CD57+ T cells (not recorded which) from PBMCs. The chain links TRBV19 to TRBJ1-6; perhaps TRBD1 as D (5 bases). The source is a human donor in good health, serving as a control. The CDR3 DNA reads TGTGCCAGTACTCCCGGCAGGGTAGGCAATTCACCCCTCCACTTT. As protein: CASTPGRVGNSPLHF.